This is a list of T cell receptor beta chains from one sample in a study of shared clonotypes between healthy human individuals. Sequencing used immunoSEQ multiplex PCR; TCRdb keeps in-frame clones, though not all of them. The sample carries around 2,100,000 clones, just under 95% recorded once. Sample: naive CD8+ T cells sorted from blood. These receptors all stem from a man aged 18 to 30 in good health. The CDR3 runs from the conserved cysteine through the conserved F or W. Rows give clone size only sometimes, using once, few, many, or a class for an expanded clone.

size,V,length,CDR3
-,TRBV5-6,15,CASRFLAGDPDTQYF
-,TRBV4-1,14,CASSHLQTNTEAFF
-,TRBV6-5,12,CASSPSADTQYF
-,TRBV18,14,CASSPGTINYGYTF
-,TRBV7-9,14,CASSNGQGTGEQYF
-,TRBV9,15,CASSVGGTQSYEQYF
-,TRBV2,11,CAGSVLDGYTF
-,TRBV19,14,CASSIMGGEQPQHF
-,TRBV2,15,CASSDPMGREGYAFF
-,TRBV11-2,14,CASSLVGSSYEQYF
-,TRBV7-6,16,CASSFEAGLPTGELFF
-,TRBV6-5,13,CASSTRVYNEQFF
-,TRBV5-1,17,CASSPGQGARMNTEAFF
-,TRBV27,14,CASSLKGTGSPLHF
-,TRBV5-1,13,CASRLQTAYEQYF
-,TRBV2,15,CASRWTSGGTDTQYF
-,TRBV9,15,CASSVAYRGPGELFF
-,TRBV6-6,14,CASIGQGNTGELFF
-,TRBV5-4,14,CASSSGQGNYGYTF
-,TRBV5-1,14,CASSFGGYQETQYF
-,TRBV6-1,11,CASSHNQPQHF
-,TRBV5-6,15,CASSLYETGGIEQYF
-,TRBV7-9,17,CASSPRTGEQSMAEAFF
-,TRBV9,14,CASSVGQGVNEQFF
-,TRBV19,13,CASSILGRETQYF
-,TRBV19,15,CASSIGGGDSSPLHF
-,TRBV5-6,12,CATSGGDYEQYF
once,TRBV5-1,12,CASIDSGNTIYF
-,TRBV5-6,14,CASSPGPIIGELFF
-,TRBV11-2,17,CASSFPNQGINTGELFF
-,TRBV7-9,12,CASGGSVHEQYF
-,TRBV30,14,CAWTWVGSGNTIYF
-,TRBV9,17,CASSPGTSGSWPDTQYF
-,TRBV29-1,13,CSVGTPARGEQFF
-,TRBV4-1,13,CASSLGQNTEAFF
-,TRBV6-5,12,CASSYAGETQYF
-,TRBV4-3,17,CASSQGKDSPNTGELFF
-,TRBV2,11,CATLSGPAAFF
-,TRBV11-2,15,CASSLLASSTDTQYF
-,TRBV9,15,CASSGPPGQNNEQFF
-,TRBV7-6,16,CASSSLTSASTDTQYF
-,TRBV27,13,CASSFSQLYEQYF
-,TRBV7-9,16,CASSPPSLATNEKLFF
-,TRBV2,13,CASSEGVSQPQHF
-,TRBV30,13,CAWSPGGSYEQYF